The present T cell receptor beta chain was sequenced within a study of CD8 T cells in ankylosing spondylitis. Notes on the study in general: Those disease-linked clones were CD8+; they were also relatively rare in peripheral blood. The authors reported significant enrichment of disease-linked clones in matched ankylosing spondylitis synovial fluid. Earlier authors reported some of these motif variants in reactive arthritis synovial fluid and blood. Within ankylosing spondylitis blood, a TCR beta motif made up of under 10 highly homologous variants appeared to be characteristic.

This clonotype was seen a handful of times. The antigen is not known. TCRdb analysed the 5' RACE reads with MiXCR anew, one entry per CDR3 protein. The sample has about 360,000 distinct CDR3 sequences, roughly 20% seen once. The receptor comes from a male donor with ankylosing spondylitis or in good health (not recorded which). The sequencing input was blood, either unsorted or a sorted T cell fraction (not recorded which).

CDR3 residues: CASSWDRDRVSYEQYF. CDR3 nucleotide sequence: TGTGCCAGCAGCTGGGACAGGGATAGGGTTTCCTACGAGCAGTACTTC. The chain combines TRBV7-6 with TRBJ2-7; 9 nucleotides align to TRBD1. Trimming removed 4 bases from V and 1 base from J; junction bases left unmatched: 8. This CDR3 has 16 amino acids. CDR1 is SGHVS and CDR2 is FNYEAQ in the germline V gene.